This T cell receptor beta chain was identified during a study of blood T cell repertoires in COVID-19 (TCRdb year 2020). Study-wide context: Collaborator samples came from the United States, Italy and Spain and covered acute and convalescent phases of COVID-19. Deeply sampled blood TCRbeta repertoires from subjects exposed to, actively infected with, or recovered from COVID-19 were included in the dataset. The repertoires were made available in a free public database intended to serve as a resource for research on the immune response to SARS-CoV-2. The samples were drawn from the first 160 participants of the ongoing ImmuneRACE study and from under 1,500 subjects provided by 6 global collaborators. The material from the prospective study consisted of cDNA or gDNA derived from T cells, B-cell-depleted T cells, or PBMCs. Nearly every sample came with metadata listing a de-identified subject ID, COVID-19 status, age in years and sex. HLA class I and class II types, where available, came from metadata supplied by the sample provider rather than from assay-based typing. Findings and caveats that apply to the study as a whole: How much clinical and demographic metadata was included differed by source and by participant, and the metadata was provided uncurated.

Per the germline V gene (reference sequence), MNHNY is the CDR1 and SVGAGI is the CDR2. The CDR3, from cysteine to phenylalanine, totals 15 residues. The only DNA kept is the CDR3, 45 bases in frame from the first base. For this chain, trimming is 10 bases at the V end and 4 bases at the J end, and the number of junction bases without a gene match is 13. The collaborating institutions used their own protocols to collect whole blood in K2EDTA tubes. For TCRbeta analysis, collaborators shipped samples as frozen whole blood, isolated PBMCs, or DNA extracted from either of those sample types. The immunoSEQ Assay, a bias-controlled multiplex PCR, was used to amplify TCRbeta CDR3 regions from genomic DNA. As for the authors' bioinformatics: The number of nucleated cells in each sample was estimated by amplification of reference gene primers within the assay. To quantify the absolute abundance of each unique TCRbeta CDR3 rearrangement, sequence reads were collapsed and filtered. Productive Simpson clonality was computed per sample as the square root of Simpson's diversity index over productive rearrangements. TCRdb limited this immuneACCESS table to in-frame rearrangements with V and J called. A share of clones is missing; checked studies link under half to unresolved V genes, and the rest is unexplained. D and trimming were read from the DNA, whereas the V and J calls and clone size are those reported in that table. The table for this sample lists about 250,000 clones; nearly 90% of them were counted only once. The leading ten clones occupy roughly 3% of the sample.

This clone was detected a few times. It lacks a known antigen. No base-level quality is on record; no much larger clone is a single base apart. The sequenced sample consisted of peripheral blood. The source is a young man with active or convalescent COVID-19. This receptor chain uses TRBV6-6 and TRBJ2-3; 8 of the junction bases match TRBD2. The CDR3 here reads CATERAGAGADTQYF. The DNA is TGTGCCACCGAACGAGCGGGAGCTGGGGCAGATACGCAGTATTTT.